The 8 T cell receptor beta chains below all came from one sample that was sequenced in a study of OX40 agonist ivuxolimab in advanced cancers. Libraries were made using the immunoSEQ multiplex PCR assay. Here the immuneACCESS table is served through TCRdb, limited to in-frame sequences with V and J called. Missing clones are a known gap in these copies; in checked studies unresolved V genes cover under half, and the rest lacks a known reason. Recorded for this sample are some 33,000 clones; roughly 84% of them occurred a single time. Jointly, the top ten make up about a fifth of the sample. The sequences come from CD4+ or CD8+ T cells sorted from blood, collected in a trial of the OX40 agonist ivuxolimab. All receptors derive from an adult with an advanced solid tumor such as melanoma, head and neck, liver or kidney cancer.

The chain uses TRBV2 and TRBJ1-1; the D is unclear. V lost 0 bases to trimming and J lost 3 bases, with 11 bases between them. The CDR3 contains 15 residues. CDR1 and CDR2 (germline): SNHLY, FYNNEI. The CDR3 coding sequence is TGTGCCAGCAGTGAAGCGAGAATGCGGGACACTGAAGCTTTCTTT. Translating gives CASSEARMRDTEAFF.

V gene TRBV11-2 combines with J gene TRBJ2-1, with 13 bases fitting TRBD2. Germline V gives CDR1 SGHAT, CDR2 FQNNGV. CDR3 length: 14 amino acids. With V trimmed by 5 bases and J by 9 bases, 4 bases remained unmatched. The CDR3 here is CASSGGLAGFEQFF. CDR3 DNA sequence: TGTGCCAGCAGCGGGGGACTAGCGGGATTTGAGCAGTTCTTC. The whole variable domain, remainder taken from reference TRBV11-2 and TRBJ2-1, is EAGVAQSPRYKIIEKRQSVAFWCNPISGHATLYWYQQILGQGPKLLIQFQNNGVVDDSQLPKDRFSAERLKGVDSTLKIQPAKLEDSAVYLCASSGGLAGFEQFFGPGTRLTVL.

The chain uses TRBV11-2 and TRBJ2-1, with TRBD1 identical over 7 bases. Germline-derived CDR1 and CDR2 are SGHAT and FQNNGV. J was trimmed by 0 bases and V by 3 bases; bases with no gene match: 2. The CDR3 runs to 15 residues. Written as DNA, the CDR3 is TGTGCCAGCAGCTTGACAGGGAGCTCCTACAATGAGCAGTTCTTC. Translated: CASSLTGSSYNEQFF. The variable domain in full, with the rest retrieved from reference TRBV11-2 and TRBJ2-1, is EAGVAQSPRYKIIEKRQSVAFWCNPISGHATLYWYQQILGQGPKLLIQFQNNGVVDDSQLPKDRFSAERLKGVDSTLKIQPAKLEDSAVYLCASSLTGSSYNEQFFGPGTRLTVL.

The chain carries TRBV5-1 and TRBJ2-1; 14 positions match TRBD2. Germline values: CDR1 SGHRS, CDR2 YFSETQ. This CDR3 is 16 amino acids long. Unmatched junction bases numbered 1, after V lost 3 bases and J lost 2 bases. The CDR3 protein is CASSSTSGGAYNEQFF. CDR3 in DNA: TGCGCCAGCAGCTCGACTAGCGGGGGGGCCTACAATGAGCAGTTCTTC.

The chain is built from TRBV4-2 and TRBJ2-7, with 7 positions matching TRBD1. The CDR3 has 15 amino acids. V was pared by 0 bases and J by 3 bases, with 5 bases of the junction left unmatched. Germline CDR1 and CDR2: LGHNA and YNFKEQ. This chain's CDR3 is CASSQEAGGYYEQYF. The CDR3 nucleotides read TGTGCCAGCAGCCAAGAGGCAGGGGGATACTACGAGCAGTACTTC.

V and J are TRBV28 and TRBJ1-5; D might be TRBD1 (5 bases). Germline V lookup: CDR1 MDHEN, CDR2 SYDVKM. This CDR3 has 14 residues. The ends were cut back, 5 bases at V and 0 bases at J, with 8 bases in the middle. The CDR3 region is CASSVGVSNQPQHF. CDR3 DNA: TGTGCCAGCAGTGTAGGGGTTAGCAATCAGCCCCAGCATTTT.

This clone has just a few counts. The chain combines TRBV28 with TRBJ1-5; D is perhaps TRBD1 (5 bases). The germline gives CDR1 MDHEN, CDR2 SYDVKM. This CDR3 contains 12 residues. V was clipped by 4 bases and J by 12 bases, with 13 bases between them. CDR3 in amino acids: CASSYPGRVQHF. CDR3 nucleotides: TGTGCCAGCAGTTACCCGGGACGGGTCCAGCATTTT.

The gene calls are TRBV29-1 and TRBJ2-5, with 8 bases fitting TRBD1. Germline CDR1 reads SQVTM; CDR2 reads ANQGSEA. This CDR3 is built from 12 residues. Trimming took 7 bases from V and 7 from J; bases not matched to a gene: 8. The CDR3 region is CSASTGDVTQYF. The CDR3 nucleotides read TGCAGCGCTTCGACAGGGGACGTGACCCAGTACTTC.